A selection of T cell receptor beta chains follows, all from one sample in a study of Graves' ophthalmopathy and Graves' hyperthyroidism. Using its own MiXCR run on the multiplex PCR reads, TCRdb lists one record per CDR3 protein. The table has about 480,000 distinct CDR3 sequences, about an eighth seen once. The sample was blood. All receptors derive from a woman younger than 45 with Graves' ophthalmopathy. The CDR3 runs from the conserved cysteine through the conserved F or W. A D gene is named only where the DNA matches it firmly. Only some rows state a clone size, as once, few, many or a class for expanded clones.

CDR3: CASSEAPEYQPQHF; DNA: TGTGCCAGCAGTGAAGCGCCGGAATATCAGCCCCAGCATTTT; D: NA; size: few; V: TRBV6-4; J: TRBJ1-5
CDR3: CASSLSAYYEQYF; DNA: TGTGCCAGCAGTTTATCGGCCTACTACGAGCAGTACTTC; D: NA; size: many; V: TRBV27; J: TRBJ2-7
CDR3: CATALQETQYF; DNA: TGTGCCACCGCTCTGCAAGAGACCCAGTACTTC; D: NA; size: NA; V: TRBV28; J: TRBJ2-5
CDR3: CASSLVREMNTEAFF; DNA: TGTGCCAGCAGCTTGGTAAGGGAAATGAACACTGAAGCTTTCTTT; D: NA; size: many; V: TRBV5-4; J: TRBJ1-1
CDR3: CSGSQGITPNGRAFF; DNA: TGCAGTGGTTCTCAGGGGATCACCCCGAACGGGCGTGCTTTCTTT; D: NA; size: many; V: TRBV20-1; J: TRBJ1-1
CDR3: CASSRKNTEAFF; DNA: TGTGCCAGCAGTCGGAAGAACACTGAAGCTTTCTTT; D: NA; size: many; V: TRBV28; J: TRBJ1-1
CDR3: CASSPFLNTEAFF; DNA: TGTGCCAGCAGTCCGTTCTTGAACACTGAAGCTTTCTTT; D: NA; size: many; V: TRBV12-3/TRBV12-4; J: TRBJ1-1
CDR3: CASSKPGTESYEQYF; DNA: TGTGCCAGCTCCAAACCCGGGACGGAGTCCTACGAGCAGTACTTC; D: NA; size: NA; V: TRBV18; J: TRBJ2-7
CDR3: CSVDGGGYEQYF; DNA: TGCAGCGTTGACGGGGGCGGGTACGAGCAGTACTTC; D: NA; size: many; V: TRBV29-1; J: TRBJ2-7
CDR3: CASSPRPAHGYTF; DNA: TGTGCCAGCAGCCCCCGACCAGCCCATGGCTACACCTTC; D: NA; size: many; V: TRBV5-8; J: TRBJ1-2
CDR3: CASSLWSRAQGEQYF; DNA: TGTGCCAGCAGTTTATGGTCGAGGGCCCAAGGCGAGCAGTACTTC; D: NA; size: many; V: TRBV28; J: TRBJ2-7
CDR3: CASSFPGDGGYTF; DNA: TGTGCCAGCAGCTTCCCGGGAGACGGCGGCTACACCTTC; D: NA; size: many; V: TRBV13; J: TRBJ1-2
CDR3: CASRTREGGMNTEAFF; DNA: TGTGCCAGTAGGACTCGGGAGGGGGGGATGAACACTGAAGCTTTCTTT; D: NA; size: many; V: TRBV19; J: TRBJ1-1
CDR3: CSAPRQGAQGELFF; DNA: TGCAGTGCTCCTCGACAGGGGGCGCAGGGGGAGCTGTTTTTT; D: TRBD1; size: NA; V: TRBV20-1; J: TRBJ2-2
CDR3: CASSSDRDRGSTEAFF; DNA: TGTGCCAGCAGTTCGGACAGGGACAGGGGGAGCACTGAAGCTTTCTTT; D: TRBD1; size: NA; V: TRBV28; J: TRBJ1-1
CDR3: CASSQPAGTGSTEAFF; DNA: TGTGCCAGCAGTCAACCCGCCGGGACAGGGAGCACTGAAGCTTTCTTT; D: TRBD1; size: few; V: TRBV25-1; J: TRBJ1-1
CDR3: CATSERTSWETQYF; DNA: TGTGCCACCAGTGAACGGACTAGCTGGGAGACCCAGTACTTC; D: TRBD2; size: many; V: TRBV24-1; J: TRBJ2-5
CDR3: CASESGEQYF; DNA: TGTGCCAGCGAATCCGGCGAGCAGTACTTC; D: NA; size: many; V: TRBV6-1; J: TRBJ2-7
CDR3: CASSDPARGLRGPQHF; DNA: TGTGCCAGCAGTGATCCTGCCAGGGGCCTGAGAGGGCCCCAGCATTTT; D: NA; size: many; V: TRBV2; J: TRBJ1-5
CDR3: CASSPPGSSYEQYF; DNA: TGTGCCAGCAGCCCCCCGGGCAGCTCCTACGAGCAGTACTTC; D: NA; size: many; V: TRBV28; J: TRBJ2-7
CDR3: CANSWNEQYF; DNA: TGTGCCAACTCTTGGAACGAGCAGTACTTC; D: NA; size: many; V: TRBV6-2/TRBV6-3; J: TRBJ2-7
CDR3: CASINKGITGGTEAFF; DNA: TGTGCCAGCATTAATAAGGGAATTACAGGGGGGACTGAAGCTTTCTTT; D: TRBD1; size: NA; V: TRBV13; J: TRBJ1-1
CDR3: CASSLGTDRLNTGELFF; DNA: TGTGCCAGCAGTTTAGGAACGGACAGGCTAAACACCGGGGAGCTGTTTTTT; D: TRBD1; size: NA; V: TRBV12-3/TRBV12-4; J: TRBJ2-2
CDR3: CASSDVTTGFGYTF; DNA: TGTGCCAGCAGTGACGTCACGACAGGGTTTGGCTACACCTTC; D: TRBD1; size: few; V: TRBV2; J: TRBJ1-2
CDR3: CASTHLTVGTEAFF; DNA: TGTGCCAGCACCCACCTGACAGTTGGGACTGAAGCTTTCTTT; D: NA; size: many; V: TRBV5-5; J: TRBJ1-1
CDR3: CASRTGGAYEQYF; DNA: TGTGCCAGCAGAACGGGTGGGGCCTACGAGCAGTACTTC; D: NA; size: many; V: TRBV12-3/TRBV12-4; J: TRBJ2-7
CDR3: CASVPSTGTVQETQYF; DNA: TGTGCCAGCGTCCCCTCCACCGGGACAGTCCAAGAGACCCAGTACTTC; D: TRBD1; size: NA; V: TRBV12-3/TRBV12-4; J: TRBJ2-5
CDR3: CASSQTPGTGAFQETQYF; DNA: TGCGCCAGCAGCCAAACTCCGGGGACAGGGGCTTTTCAAGAGACCCAGTACTTC; D: TRBD1; size: many; V: TRBV4-1; J: TRBJ2-5
CDR3: CASSLRARDTYEQYF; DNA: TGTGCCAGCAGCTTAAGGGCTAGGGATACCTACGAGCAGTACTTC; D: NA; size: many; V: TRBV11-2; J: TRBJ2-7
CDR3: CSAIRRESPYEQYF; DNA: TGCAGTGCTATTCGTCGGGAGTCACCTTACGAGCAGTACTTC; D: NA; size: many; V: TRBV20-1; J: TRBJ2-7
CDR3: CANSKLIVLGNQGYTF; DNA: TGTGCCAACAGCAAACTAATCGTACTAGGGAATCAAGGCTACACCTTC; D: NA; size: NA; V: TRBV12-3/TRBV12-4; J: TRBJ1-2
CDR3: CASRGYDRGGYGYTF; DNA: TGTGCCAGCAGGGGTTACGACAGGGGCGGATATGGCTACACCTTC; D: TRBD1; size: many; V: TRBV6-5; J: TRBJ1-2
CDR3: CASSPPSVLNTEAFF; DNA: TGTGCCAGCTCACCACCGTCAGTCTTGAACACTGAAGCTTTCTTT; D: NA; size: many; V: TRBV18; J: TRBJ1-1